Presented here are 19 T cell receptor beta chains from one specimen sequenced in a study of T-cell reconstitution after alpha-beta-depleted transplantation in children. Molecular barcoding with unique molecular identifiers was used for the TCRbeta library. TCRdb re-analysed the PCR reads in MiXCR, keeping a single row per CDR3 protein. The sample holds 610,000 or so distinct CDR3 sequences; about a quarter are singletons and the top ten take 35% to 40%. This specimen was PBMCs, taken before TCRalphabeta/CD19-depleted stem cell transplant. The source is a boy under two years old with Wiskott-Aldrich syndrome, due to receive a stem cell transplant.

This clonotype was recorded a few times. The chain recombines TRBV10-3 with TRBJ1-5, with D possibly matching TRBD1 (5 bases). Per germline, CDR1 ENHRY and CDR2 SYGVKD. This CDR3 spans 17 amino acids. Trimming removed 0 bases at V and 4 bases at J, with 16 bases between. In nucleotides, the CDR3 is TGTGCCATCAGTGAGTCTTTGGGGGTACAGTTGAATCAGCCCCAGCATTTT. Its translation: CAISESLGVQLNQPQHF.

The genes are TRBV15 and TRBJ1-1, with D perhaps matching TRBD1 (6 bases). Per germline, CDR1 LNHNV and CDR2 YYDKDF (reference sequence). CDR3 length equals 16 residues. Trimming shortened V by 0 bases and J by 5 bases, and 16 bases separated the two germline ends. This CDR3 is CATSRDGQTLGTEAFF. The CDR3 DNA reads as TGTGCCACCAGCAGAGATGGACAGACACTGGGTACTGAAGCTTTCTTT.

The CDR3 bases are TGTGCCATCAGTGAAGAGGCGCTCGGGAATCAGCCCCAGCATTTT. This gives the protein CAISEEALGNQPQHF. J is TRBJ1-5 and V is TRBV10-3, with D hard to call. Germline V CDR1 and CDR2: ENHRY, SYGVKD. CDR3 length: 15 residues. V was pared by 3 bases and J by 4 bases, with 13 bases between.

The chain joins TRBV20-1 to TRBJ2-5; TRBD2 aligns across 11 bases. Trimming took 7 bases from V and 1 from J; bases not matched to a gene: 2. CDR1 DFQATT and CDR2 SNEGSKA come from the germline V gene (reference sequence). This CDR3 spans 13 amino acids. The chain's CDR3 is CSVTSGGQETQYF. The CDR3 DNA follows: TGCAGTGTCACTAGCGGGGGCCAAGAGACCCAGTACTTC.

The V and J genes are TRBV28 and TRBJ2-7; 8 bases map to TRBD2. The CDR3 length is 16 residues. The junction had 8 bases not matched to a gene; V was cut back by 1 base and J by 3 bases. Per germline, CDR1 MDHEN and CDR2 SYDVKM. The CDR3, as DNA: TGTGCCAGCAGTTTATTGGCGGGAGGAACAAACTACGAGCAGTACTTC. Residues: CASSLLAGGTNYEQYF.

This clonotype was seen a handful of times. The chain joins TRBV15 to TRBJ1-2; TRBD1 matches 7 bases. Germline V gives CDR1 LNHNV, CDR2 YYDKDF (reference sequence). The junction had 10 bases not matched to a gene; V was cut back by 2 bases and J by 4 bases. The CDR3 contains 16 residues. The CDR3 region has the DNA TGTGCCACCAGCAGATGGAACGGACAGGCACGCTATGGCTACACCTTC. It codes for CATSRWNGQARYGYTF.

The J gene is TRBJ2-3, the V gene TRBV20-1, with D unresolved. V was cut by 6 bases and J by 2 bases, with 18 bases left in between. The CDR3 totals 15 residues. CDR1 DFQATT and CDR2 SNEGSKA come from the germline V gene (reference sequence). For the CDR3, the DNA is TGCAGTGCCCCCAGGACGCGAAAACTCACAGATACGCAGTATTTT. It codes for CSAPRTRKLTDTQYF.

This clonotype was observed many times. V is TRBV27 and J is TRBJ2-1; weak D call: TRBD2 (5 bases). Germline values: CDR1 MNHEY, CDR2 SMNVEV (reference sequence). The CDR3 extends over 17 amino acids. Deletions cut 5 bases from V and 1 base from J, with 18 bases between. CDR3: CASSPTTKKLSYNEQFF. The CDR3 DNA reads TGTGCCAGCAGTCCGACGACTAAGAAGTTGTCCTACAATGAGCAGTTCTTC.

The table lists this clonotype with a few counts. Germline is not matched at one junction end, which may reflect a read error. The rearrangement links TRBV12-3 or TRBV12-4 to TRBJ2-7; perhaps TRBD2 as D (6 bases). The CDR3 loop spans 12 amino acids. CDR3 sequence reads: CASSLENSGRDF. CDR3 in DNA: TGTGCCAGCAGTTTAGAAAATAGCGGTCGGGACTTC.

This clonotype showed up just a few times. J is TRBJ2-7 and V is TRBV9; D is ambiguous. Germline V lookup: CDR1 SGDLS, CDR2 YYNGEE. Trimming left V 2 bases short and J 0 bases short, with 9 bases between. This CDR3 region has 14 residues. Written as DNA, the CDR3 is TGTGCCAGCAGCGTGAGTCAGACCTCCTACGAGCAGTACTTC. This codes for CASSVSQTSYEQYF.

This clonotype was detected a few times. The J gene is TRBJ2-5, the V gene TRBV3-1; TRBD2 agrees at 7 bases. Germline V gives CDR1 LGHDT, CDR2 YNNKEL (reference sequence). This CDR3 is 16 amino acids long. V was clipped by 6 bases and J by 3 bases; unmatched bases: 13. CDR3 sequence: CASRSGVIPGKETQYF. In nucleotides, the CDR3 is TGTGCCAGCAGAAGCGGGGTTATCCCGGGGAAAGAGACCCAGTACTTC.

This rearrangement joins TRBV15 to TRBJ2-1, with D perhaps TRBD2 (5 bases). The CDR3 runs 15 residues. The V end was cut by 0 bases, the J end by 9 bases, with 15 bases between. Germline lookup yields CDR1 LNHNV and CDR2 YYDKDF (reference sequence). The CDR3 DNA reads TGTGCCACCAGCAGAGATCGGATATTAGGGAGTGAGCAGTTCTTC. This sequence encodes CATSRDRILGSEQFF. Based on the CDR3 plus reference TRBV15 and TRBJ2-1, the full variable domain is DAMVIQNPRYQVTQFGKPVTLSCSQTLNHNVMYWYQQKSSQAPKLLFHYYDKDFNNEADTPDNFQSRRPNTSFCFLDIRSPGLGDTAMYLCATSRDRILGSEQFFGPGTRLTVL.

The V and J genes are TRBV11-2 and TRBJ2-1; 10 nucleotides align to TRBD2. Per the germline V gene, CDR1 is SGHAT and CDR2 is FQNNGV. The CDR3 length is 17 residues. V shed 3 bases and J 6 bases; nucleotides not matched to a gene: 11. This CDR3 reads CASSFGAAGGPSNEQFF. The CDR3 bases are TGTGCCAGCAGCTTTGGTGCAGCGGGAGGGCCCTCCAATGAGCAGTTCTTC.

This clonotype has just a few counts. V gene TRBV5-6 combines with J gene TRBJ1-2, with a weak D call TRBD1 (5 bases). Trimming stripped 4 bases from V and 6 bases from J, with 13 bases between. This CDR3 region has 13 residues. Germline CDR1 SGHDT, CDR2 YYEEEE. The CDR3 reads CASSQGGQDGYTF. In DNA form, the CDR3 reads TGTGCCAGCAGCCAGGGAGGGCAGGATGGCTACACCTTC.

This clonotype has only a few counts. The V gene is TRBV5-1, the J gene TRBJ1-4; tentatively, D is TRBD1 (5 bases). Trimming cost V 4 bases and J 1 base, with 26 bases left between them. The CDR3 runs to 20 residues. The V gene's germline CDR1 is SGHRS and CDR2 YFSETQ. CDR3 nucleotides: TGCGCCAGCAGCCCTGGCACGTATAAACGGTGGGGACGAACTAATGAAAAACTGTTTTTT. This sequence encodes CASSPGTYKRWGRTNEKLFF.

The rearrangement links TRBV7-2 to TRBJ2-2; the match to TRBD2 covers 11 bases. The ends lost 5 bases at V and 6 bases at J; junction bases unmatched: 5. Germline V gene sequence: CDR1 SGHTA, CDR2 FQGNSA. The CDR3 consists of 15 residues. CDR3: CASSPTSGSSGELFF. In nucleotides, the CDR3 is TGTGCCAGCAGCCCTACTAGCGGGAGTTCCGGGGAGCTGTTTTTT.

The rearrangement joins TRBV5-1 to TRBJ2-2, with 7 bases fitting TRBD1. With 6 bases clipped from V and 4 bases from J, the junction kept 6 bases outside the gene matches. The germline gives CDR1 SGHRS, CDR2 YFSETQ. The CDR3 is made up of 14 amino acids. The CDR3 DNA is TGCGCCAGCACTCGAGGGGGCGCCACCGGGGAGCTGTTTTTT. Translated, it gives CASTRGGATGELFF.

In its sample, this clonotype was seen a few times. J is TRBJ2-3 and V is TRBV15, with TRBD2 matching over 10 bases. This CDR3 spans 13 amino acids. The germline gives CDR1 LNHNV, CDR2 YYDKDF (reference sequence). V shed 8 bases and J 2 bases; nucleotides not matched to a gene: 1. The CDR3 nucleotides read TGTGCCACCGGACTAGCGGACACAGATACGCAGTATTTT. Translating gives CATGLADTDTQYF.

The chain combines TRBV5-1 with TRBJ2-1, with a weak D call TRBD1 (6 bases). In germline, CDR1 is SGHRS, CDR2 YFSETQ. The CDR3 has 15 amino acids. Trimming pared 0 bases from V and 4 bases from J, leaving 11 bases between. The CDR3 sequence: CASSLEGGTYNEQFF. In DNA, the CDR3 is TGCGCCAGCAGCTTGGAAGGGGGAACTTACAATGAGCAGTTCTTC. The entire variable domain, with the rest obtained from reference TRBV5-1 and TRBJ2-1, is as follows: KAGVTQTPRYLIKTRGQQVTLSCSPISGHRSVSWYQQTPGQGLQFLFEYFSETQRNKGNFPGRFSGRQFSNSRSEMNVSTLELGDSALYLCASSLEGGTYNEQFFGPGTRLTVL.